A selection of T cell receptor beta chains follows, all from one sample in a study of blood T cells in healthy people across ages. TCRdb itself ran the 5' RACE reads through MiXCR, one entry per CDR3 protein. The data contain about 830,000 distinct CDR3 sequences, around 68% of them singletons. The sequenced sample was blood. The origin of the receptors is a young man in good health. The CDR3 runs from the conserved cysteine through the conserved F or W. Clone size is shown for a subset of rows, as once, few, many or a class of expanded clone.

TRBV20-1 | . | CSATGDTRRASPLHF
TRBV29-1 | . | CSVAKVGYNEQFF
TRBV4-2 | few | CASSQPDREDQPQHF
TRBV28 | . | CASRSGNQPQHF
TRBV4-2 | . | CASSPGRAGQETQYF
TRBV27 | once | CASGEGQATNVLTF
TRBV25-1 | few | CASSGRTGAYEQYF
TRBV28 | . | CASGETATAYEQYF
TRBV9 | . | CASSVSGNNYGYTF
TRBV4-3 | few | CASSQEGGFPYEQYF
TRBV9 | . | CASSVAGQVGSNGYTF
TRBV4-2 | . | CASSQEIAGGRAETQYF
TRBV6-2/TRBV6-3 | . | CASSYIRTGDLGYTF
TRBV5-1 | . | CASSSRTGNTEAFF
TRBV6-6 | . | CASTPGMSYNEQFF
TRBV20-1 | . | CSAPPQGVSDTQYF
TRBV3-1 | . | CASSPGLGLTEAFF
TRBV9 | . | CASSPGGSGAFF
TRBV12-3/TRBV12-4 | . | CASTLGQGRETQYF
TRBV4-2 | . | CASSRTSASYEQYF
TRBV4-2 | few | CASSPRQGNSYEQYF
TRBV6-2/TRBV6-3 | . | CASSYSTETGTEAFF
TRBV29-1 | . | CSAEQGTEAFF
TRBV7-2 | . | CASSSDRREKLFF
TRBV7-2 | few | CASRDTWNTEAFF
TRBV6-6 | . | CASSFSGQGNQETQYF
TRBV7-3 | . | CASSLTGYAGGSTDTQYF
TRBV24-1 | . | CATSEPTGGLGPLPFLFF
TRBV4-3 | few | CASSQETGEYSPLHF
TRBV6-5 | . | CASSSGGAISGTQYF
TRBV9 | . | CASSVEAQSTDTQYF
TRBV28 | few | CASSETVKQYF
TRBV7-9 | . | CASSEGSDYGYTF
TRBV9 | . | CASSASGTEVGGYTF
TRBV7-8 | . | CASSLVPLAGAFTSTDTQYF
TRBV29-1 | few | CSVEGSEPGANVLTF
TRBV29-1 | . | CSVHSGNKQYF
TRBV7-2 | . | CASSSMQLSGTDTQYF